Shown below are 25 T cell receptor beta chains from a single sample sequenced in a study of CXCR3-negative and CXCR3-positive naive CD8 T cells. All TRB cDNA libraries came from 5' RACE performed with UMI labels. TCRdb reanalyzed the 5' RACE reads and collapses them to one entry per CDR3 protein, without DNA. This table holds tens of thousands of distinct CDR3 sequences. Sequenced: memory CD8+ T cells from blood. Receptors were obtained from a human donor in good health. Some clones in this sample may be carry-over from other donors' samples.

The chain recombines TRBV29-1 with TRBJ2-1; TCRdb designates TRBD1, a call that cannot be tested without DNA. This CDR3 contains 11 residues. Germline CDR1 reads SQVTM; CDR2 reads ANQGSEA. The CDR3: CSVPAWGAAFF.

CDR3 sequence reads: CASSQVLGQEQFF. The chain uses TRBV4-2 and TRBJ2-1; TCRdb gives TRBD2 as the D gene, but with no DNA this cannot be confirmed. The CDR3 runs 13 residues. From germline, CDR1 is LGHNA and CDR2 YNFKEQ.

Measured by frequency, this clonotype is medium-sized (0.01 to 0.1%). The chain uses TRBV29-1 and TRBJ2-1; no DNA is available, so the TRBD2 call from TCRdb remains unchecked. Germline V lookup: CDR1 SQVTM, CDR2 ANQGSEA. This CDR3 has 13 amino acids. CDR3 sequence reads: CSVQGGEWDEQFF.

The chain has TRBV20-1 and TRBJ2-7; with no DNA, the TCRdb D assignment of TRBD1 cannot be verified. Germline lookup yields CDR1 DFQATT and CDR2 SNEGSKA (reference sequence). This CDR3 spans 13 amino acids. The CDR3 reads CSARDRHTYEQYF.

V gene TRBV20-1 combines with J gene TRBJ2-7; lacking DNA, the TRBD2 call made by TCRdb goes unchecked. The CDR3 contains 15 residues. CDR1 and CDR2 (germline): DFQATT, SNEGSKA (reference sequence). This CDR3 is CSAQEYRDRAHEQYF.

V gene TRBV14 combines with J gene TRBJ2-1; the D gene TCRdb calls, TRBD1, cannot be checked with no DNA. The CDR3 spans 16 residues. Germline CDR1 reads SGHDN; CDR2 reads FVKESK. The CDR3 protein is CASSPWGQSSYNEQFF.

V gene TRBV4-1 combines with J gene TRBJ2-1; TCRdb indicates TRBD2, and absent DNA this call remains unverified. The CDR3 is 15 residues long. In germline, CDR1 is MGHRA, CDR2 YSYEKL. The CDR3 reads CASRLGGGLYNEQFF.

The rearrangement joins TRBV7-9 to TRBJ2-3; the D gene TCRdb calls, TRBD1, cannot be checked with no DNA. Germline loops: CDR1 SEHNR, CDR2 FQNEAQ (reference sequence). CDR3 length: 15 amino acids. This CDR3 reads CASSLPGQNTDTQYF.

V gene TRBV20-1 combines with J gene TRBJ2-7; TCRdb's D call of TRBD2 is untestable without DNA. This CDR3 region has 14 residues. Germline CDR1 DFQATT, CDR2 SNEGSKA (reference sequence). CDR3 protein: CSAKPWGDSDEQYF.

The V gene is TRBV6-5, the J gene TRBJ2-1; without DNA, the TCRdb call of TRBD2 cannot be checked. CDR3 length: 13 amino acids. The germline CDR1 and CDR2 sequences are MNHEY and SVGAGI. This CDR3 is CASSPGLYNEQFF.

The chain carries TRBV24-1 and TRBJ2-5. Per germline, CDR1 KGHDR and CDR2 SFDVKD. The CDR3 totals 15 residues. The CDR3 here is CATSDFAGDQETQYF.

The chain links TRBV28 to TRBJ2-2; without DNA, the TCRdb call of TRBD2 cannot be checked. The CDR3 is made up of 18 amino acids. Germline V gene data show CDR1 as MDHEN and CDR2 as SYDVKM. The CDR3 here is CASSLLPGLASNTGELFF.

The V and J genes are TRBV20-1 and TRBJ2-7. The V gene's germline CDR1 is DFQATT and CDR2 SNEGSKA (reference sequence). This CDR3 region has 14 residues. CDR3 sequence reads: CSARVPGSPYEQYF.

The rearrangement uses TRBV9 and TRBJ1-1; the D gene TCRdb calls, TRBD1, cannot be checked with no DNA. This CDR3 spans 17 amino acids. Germline-derived CDR1 and CDR2 are SGDLS and YYNGEE. The CDR3 loop is CASSVVSNAGVSTEAFF.

The chain couples TRBV6-5 to TRBJ2-2; TCRdb selects TRBD1, and the lack of DNA leaves this call unchecked. This CDR3 contains 19 residues. From germline, CDR1 is MNHEY and CDR2 SVGAGI. The CDR3 is CASSYLFRGDIKNTGELFF.

The chain is built from TRBV5-1 and TRBJ2-7. Germline loops: CDR1 SGHRS, CDR2 YFSETQ. The CDR3 contains 15 residues. The CDR3 reads CASSWDRPIGYEQYF.

The rearrangement joins TRBV5-8 to TRBJ2-7; there is no DNA to check the TCRdb D call of TRBD2. Germline V gene sequence: CDR1 SGHTS, CDR2 YDEGEE. This CDR3 region has 16 residues. The CDR3 region is CASSLAKSGGAYEQYF.

This chain joins TRBV4-2 and TRBJ2-1; the TCRdb D gene call, TRBD2, has no DNA to confirm it. Germline-derived CDR1 and CDR2 are LGHNA and YNFKEQ. The CDR3 loop spans 13 amino acids. CDR3 sequence reads: CASSQGLAGEQFF.

The V and J genes are TRBV20-1 and TRBJ1-1; TCRdb's assignment of TRBD1 cannot be checked, as there is no DNA. The CDR3 runs 17 residues. Per the germline V gene, CDR1 is DFQATT and CDR2 is SNEGSKA (reference sequence). The CDR3: CSARAPIGRTGVTEAFF.

The chain couples TRBV28 to TRBJ2-5; the D call of TRBD1 rests on TCRdb alone, since no DNA is present to check it. The CDR3 runs to 13 residues. Germline V gives CDR1 MDHEN, CDR2 SYDVKM. CDR3 sequence: CASSPQGGETQYF.

V gene TRBV7-9 combines with J gene TRBJ1-1; the D call of TRBD1 rests on TCRdb alone, since no DNA is present to check it. Germline-derived CDR1 and CDR2 are SEHNR and FQNEAQ (reference sequence). The length of the CDR3 is 12 residues. CDR3 sequence: CASSLLPGEAFF.

The chain's CDR3 is CASSRGLYQNTEAFF. The gene calls are TRBV19 and TRBJ1-1; TCRdb indicates TRBD1, and absent DNA this call remains unverified. The V gene's germline CDR1 is LNHDA and CDR2 SQIVND (reference sequence). CDR3 size: 15 residues.

This chain links TRBV6-5 with TRBJ1-1; TCRdb indicates TRBD1, and absent DNA this call remains unverified. CDR3 length equals 14 residues. The germline gives CDR1 MNHEY, CDR2 SVGAGI. The CDR3 loop reads CASSLGFETGEAFF.

This sequence joins TRBV6-2 or TRBV6-3 and TRBJ1-2. Germline V gives CDR1 MNHEY, CDR2 SVGEGT. This CDR3 contains 15 residues. This CDR3 reads CASCIPGLRYYGYTF.

This rearrangement joins TRBV25-1 to TRBJ2-1. Germline V gives CDR1 MGHDK, CDR2 SYGVNS. The CDR3 length is 14 residues. The CDR3 sequence is CASSENLNYNEQFF.